The 32 T cell receptor beta chains presented below share a single source sample, sequenced in a study of T cell repertoires in cytomegalovirus infection. TCRdb recomputed calls from the reads with MiXCR, one row per CDR3 protein. This table has about 51,000 distinct CDR3 sequences, around a fifth appearing once. No antigen has been identified for these receptors. Sequenced here: CD8+ T cells from cultured PBMCs, sampled from culture after CMV antigen stimulation. Source of these receptors: a human donor in good health (CMV status not recorded). Some clones in this sample may be carry-over from other donors' samples.

The sample holds many counts of this clonotype. The chain links TRBV7-8 to TRBJ2-5; D remains unclear. Per the germline V gene, CDR1 is SGHVS and CDR2 is FQNEAQ. Trimming stripped 3 bases from V and 1 base from J, with 6 bases between. The CDR3 covers 13 residues. The CDR3 loop reads CASSFFTQETQYF. The CDR3 DNA reads TGTGCCAGCAGCTTCTTCACCCAAGAGACCCAGTACTTC.

This clonotype occurred many times. The chain couples TRBV6-1 to TRBJ2-3; perhaps TRBD1 as D (5 bases). V was clipped by 3 bases and J by 4 bases, with 11 bases between them. This CDR3 is built from 14 residues. Germline CDR1 is MNHNS and CDR2 is SASEGT. CDR3 region: CASSDPLGADTQYF. DNA of the CDR3: TGTGCCAGCAGTGACCCGTTAGGGGCAGATACGCAGTATTTT.

This clonotype was found a few times. The genes are TRBV30 and TRBJ2-4; D remains ambiguous. The V end was cut by 5 bases, the J end by 2 bases, with 7 bases between. The germline V gene encodes CDR1 GTSNPN and CDR2 SVGIG (reference sequence). The CDR3 has 12 amino acids. The CDR3 DNA is TGTGCCTGGGACCGATCCAAAAACATTCAGTACTTC. It yields the protein CAWDRSKNIQYF.

The chain uses TRBV19 and TRBJ1-1, with TRBD1 as a possible D gene (5 bases). Trimming removed 1 base at V and 4 bases at J, with 13 bases between. CDR3 length: 15 amino acids. The germline gives CDR1 LNHDA, CDR2 SQIVND (reference sequence). CDR3 residues: CASSIGAGGGTEAFF. CDR3 coding DNA: TGTGCCAGTAGTATAGGCGCCGGGGGAGGCACTGAAGCTTTCTTT.

The CDR3 protein is CASIKGNYGYTF. CDR3 nucleotides: TGTGCCAGTATCAAGGGAAACTATGGCTACACCTTC. The chain links TRBV19 to TRBJ1-2; D not certain. V shed 7 bases and J shed 2 bases, with 8 bases lying between them. The CDR3 covers 12 residues. CDR1 is LNHDA and CDR2 is SQIVND in the germline V gene (reference sequence).

CDR3 nucleotide sequence: TGTGCCAGCAGTGCCGACCGGGACAGGGTCTACGAGCAGTACTTC. This codes for CASSADRDRVYEQYF. The V call is TRBV6-2 or TRBV6-3, the J call TRBJ2-7, with 9 bases identical to TRBD1. The ends lost 5 bases at V and 3 bases at J; junction bases unmatched: 8. This CDR3 spans 15 amino acids. The germline gives CDR1 MNHEY, CDR2 SVGEGT.

This clonotype was picked up a small number of times. The genes are TRBV12-3 or TRBV12-4 and TRBJ2-5; TRBD1 matches 7 bases. With 7 bases clipped from V and 4 bases from J, the junction kept 9 bases outside the gene matches. This CDR3 has 14 residues. Here the CDR3 DNA reads TGTGCCAGCACCGATACAGGGGATGTAGAGACCCAGTACTTC. Translated: CASTDTGDVETQYF.

This clonotype was seen more than once but under ten times. The chain combines TRBV11-3 with TRBJ2-7; 7 bases map to TRBD1. CDR3 length: 14 residues. Trimming removed 5 bases from V and 6 bases from J; junction bases left unmatched: 10. CDR1 SGHNT and CDR2 YENEEA come from the germline V gene. The CDR3 reads CASSPRTGIGEQYF. Written as DNA, the CDR3 is TGTGCCAGCAGCCCCCGGACAGGCATTGGCGAGCAGTACTTC.

This clonotype was observed a few times. DNA for the CDR3: TGTGCCAGCAGGGCCCGACTAGCGGGCGTGGCCTACAATGAGCAGTTCTTC. It translates to CASRARLAGVAYNEQFF. The gene calls are TRBV2 and TRBJ2-1, with TRBD2 matching over 10 bases. J was trimmed by 2 bases and V by 6 bases; bases with no gene match: 10. In germline, CDR1 is SNHLY, CDR2 FYNNEI. CDR3 size: 17 residues.

The chain couples TRBV18 to TRBJ1-4; TRBD1 might be the D (6 bases). Germline V gives CDR1 KGHSH, CDR2 LQKENI. This CDR3 has 17 residues. The germline V and J ends were trimmed by 2 bases and 4 bases, with 17 bases remaining between them. The CDR3 DNA is TGTGCCAGCTCACCAGACGCGGGACAAATAGTTAATGAAAAACTGTTTTTT. This codes for CASSPDAGQIVNEKLFF.

There are a few counts of this clonotype. CDR3 coding DNA: TGTGCCAGCAGTTACTCCAGACTAGCGGGAACCTACGAGCAGTACTTC. Its translation is CASSYSRLAGTYEQYF. The chain couples TRBV6-2 or TRBV6-3 to TRBJ2-7; TRBD2 aligns across 11 bases. The ends lost 0 bases at V and 2 bases at J; junction bases unmatched: 3. The CDR3 is made up of 16 amino acids. Germline V lookup: CDR1 MNHEY, CDR2 SVGEGT.

The chain employs TRBV6-6 and TRBJ2-6; D unclear. Trimming pared 7 bases from V and 1 base from J, leaving 20 bases between. Germline loops: CDR1 MNHNY, CDR2 SVGAGI (reference sequence). CDR3 size: 18 residues. CDR3 DNA sequence: TGTGCCAGCACCCCCTTGAAGCCACCATCGTCTGGGGCCAACGTCCTGACTTTC. Its translation is CASTPLKPPSSGANVLTF.

This clonotype was detected only a few times. V and J are TRBV7-6 and TRBJ1-5, with TRBD1 identical over 7 bases. Germline lookup yields CDR1 SGHVS and CDR2 FNYEAQ. The CDR3 is made up of 13 amino acids. Germline trimming cut 6 bases from V and 5 bases from J; bases unmatched to any gene: 4. The DNA of the CDR3 is TGTGCCAGCAGTGACAGGGAGGATCAGCCCCAGCATTTT. This encodes CASSDREDQPQHF. Full variable domain (remainder filled in from reference TRBV7-6 and TRBJ1-5): GAGVSQSPRYKVTKRGQDVALRCDPISGHVSLYWYRQALGQGPEFLTYFNYEAQQDKSGLPNDRFSAERPEGSISTLTIQRTEQRDSAMYRCASSDREDQPQHFGDGTRLSIL.

This clonotype was seen more than once but under ten times. V gene TRBV12-3 or TRBV12-4 combines with J gene TRBJ1-3; no clear D gene. The CDR3 consists of 14 residues. The V end lost 0 bases, the J end lost 9 bases, and 12 bases lay between the germline ends. DNA of the CDR3: TGTGCCAGCAGTTTAGCGATAACAGCGGGCACCATATATTTT. Encoded protein: CASSLAITAGTIYF.

This clonotype was seen only a few times. The chain joins TRBV11-2 to TRBJ1-5; D is unresolved. Germline V gene data show CDR1 as SGHAT and CDR2 as FQNNGV. V gave up 1 base and J gave up 0 bases, with 1 base separating them. This CDR3 region has 13 residues. The CDR3 is CASSLVSNQPQHF. CDR3 bases: TGTGCCAGCAGCTTAGTTAGCAATCAGCCCCAGCATTTT.

To note about this clonotype: One junction end does not reproduce the germline sequence, and a read error may be involved. This chain links TRBV6-2 or TRBV6-3 with TRBJ1-2; tentative D call: TRBD1 (6 bases). This CDR3 has 14 residues. CDR1 is MNHEY, CDR2 SVGEGT, per germline. The CDR3, as DNA: TGTGCCCGCAGTTACACGACAGGAAACTATGGCTACACCTTC. Its protein product is CARSYTTGNYGYTF.

This sequence joins TRBV2 and TRBJ2-5, with D possibly TRBD2 on 6 matching bases. The ends were cut back, 3 bases at V and 5 bases at J, with 19 bases in the middle. This CDR3 is built from 16 residues. The germline V gene encodes CDR1 SNHLY and CDR2 FYNNEI. The CDR3, as DNA: TGTGCCAGCAGTGACCCCCAAGGAGGGTTGGTGGAGACCCAGTACTTC. It translates to CASSDPQGGLVETQYF.

This clonotype was seen ten or more times. The rearrangement joins TRBV7-2 to TRBJ2-7; a possible D gene is TRBD1 (6 bases). The CDR3 extends over 12 amino acids. V was trimmed by 5 bases and J by 6 bases, leaving 11 bases between them. CDR1 SGHTA and CDR2 FQGNSA come from the germline V gene. The CDR3 DNA reads as TGTGCCAGCAGCCCCCCCAGGGGCGAGCAGTACTTC. Its translation is CASSPPRGEQYF.

This clonotype came up many times. The chain recombines TRBV7-8 with TRBJ1-5, with D hard to call. Germline V gene sequence: CDR1 SGHVS, CDR2 FQNEAQ. This CDR3 is 18 amino acids long. V was shortened by 1 base and J by 2 bases, with 18 bases between the two germline ends. CDR3 region: CASSLGRLTGAGNQPQHF. The CDR3 DNA reads TGTGCCAGCAGCTTAGGCAGGCTCACGGGTGCCGGCAATCAGCCCCAGCATTTT.

This clonotype was seen a handful of times. V and J are TRBV20-1 and TRBJ2-1, with 14 nucleotides matching TRBD2. The CDR3 has 17 residues. CDR1 and CDR2 from the germline V gene are DFQATT and SNEGSKA (reference sequence). V was clipped by 0 bases and J by 12 bases; unmatched bases: 13. DNA for the CDR3: TGCAGTGCTAGAGACCTTGGGACTAGCGGGAGCATCTTGGGGCAGTTCTTC. This sequence encodes CSARDLGTSGSILGQFF.

This clonotype showed up many times. The chain recombines TRBV13 with TRBJ2-1, with a weak D call TRBD2 (5 bases). CDR3 length equals 13 residues. CDR1 is PRHDT, CDR2 FYEKMQ, per germline (reference sequence). Deletions cut 3 bases from V and 3 bases from J, with 6 bases between. The CDR3 reads CASSFRGYNEQFF. The CDR3 DNA reads as TGTGCCAGCAGCTTTCGGGGCTACAATGAGCAGTTCTTC.

This clonotype was counted once. This chain joins TRBV5-4 and TRBJ2-6; unclear D gene. This CDR3 comprises 14 residues. With 2 bases removed from V and 2 bases from J, the gap between germline ends came to 5 bases. From germline, CDR1 is SGHNT and CDR2 YYREEE (reference sequence). CDR3 sequence: CASSFGPGANVLTF. The CDR3 DNA sequence: TGTGCCAGCAGCTTCGGTCCTGGGGCCAACGTCCTGACTTTC.

The chain employs TRBV12-3 or TRBV12-4 and TRBJ1-2, with D uncertain. V lost 7 bases and J 5 bases, leaving 14 bases between the germline ends. The length of the CDR3 is 13 residues. The CDR3 reads CASTATLSYGYTF. CDR3 DNA sequence: TGTGCCAGCACCGCGACCCTGAGTTATGGCTACACCTTC.

The table lists this clonotype with a few counts. The CDR3 sequence is CASSMDGYNEQFF. CDR3 bases: TGTGCCAGCAGCATGGACGGGTACAATGAGCAGTTCTTC. The chain couples TRBV7-9 to TRBJ2-1; D is unclear. Germline V gene lookup returns CDR1 SEHNR and CDR2 FQNEAQ (reference sequence). The CDR3 runs to 13 residues. V was cut by 5 bases and J by 4 bases, with 9 bases left in between.

The rearrangement joins TRBV5-4 to TRBJ2-7, with a possible D match to TRBD2 (5 bases). V lost 4 bases, J lost 5 bases, and 19 bases lay in between. The CDR3 covers 15 residues. Germline values: CDR1 SGHNT, CDR2 YYREEE (reference sequence). As DNA, the CDR3 is TGTGCCAGCAGCCCAGGACTGGGAGAGGCCCACGAGCAGTACTTC. It specifies CASSPGLGEAHEQYF.

This clonotype has a single count. V gene TRBV6-2 or TRBV6-3 combines with J gene TRBJ2-7; the D is unclear. From germline, CDR1 is MNHEY and CDR2 SVGEGT. V dropped 2 bases and J dropped 1 base, with 6 bases sitting between them. The CDR3 is made up of 13 amino acids. The CDR3 DNA follows: TGTGCCAGCAGTTACGACGTTTCCTACGAGCAGTACTTC. The encoded protein is CASSYDVSYEQYF.

The chain employs TRBV7-6 and TRBJ2-5; maybe TRBD1 (5 bases). The germline CDR1 and CDR2 sequences are SGHVS and FNYEAQ. The CDR3 spans 16 residues. V lost 0 bases and J lost 1, with 12 bases in between. The CDR3 region has the DNA TGTGCCAGCAGCTTAGCGCTTGACAGCCTCCAAGAGACCCAGTACTTC. It yields the protein CASSLALDSLQETQYF. The whole variable domain, remainder taken from reference TRBV7-6 and TRBJ2-5, is GAGVSQSPRYKVTKRGQDVALRCDPISGHVSLYWYRQALGQGPEFLTYFNYEAQQDKSGLPNDRFSAERPEGSISTLTIQRTEQRDSAMYRCASSLALDSLQETQYFGPGTRLLVL.

The chain is built from TRBV30 and TRBJ2-7; tentative D call: TRBD2 (5 bases). Germline lookup yields CDR1 GTSNPN and CDR2 SVGIG (reference sequence). The ends were cut back, 3 bases at V and 7 bases at J, with 16 bases in the middle. CDR3 size: 13 residues. The CDR3 region has the DNA TGTGCCTGGAGGAGCGGCTCTTGGGGAGAGCAGTACTTC. Protein product: CAWRSGSWGEQYF.

By sample share, this clonotype is medium-sized. The rearrangement joins TRBV7-2 to TRBJ2-3; D remains ambiguous. CDR1 SGHTA and CDR2 FQGNSA come from the germline V gene. Trimming pared 5 bases from V and 4 bases from J, leaving 16 bases between. CDR3 size: 15 residues. The CDR3 region is CASSRAARLADTQYF. The CDR3 DNA sequence: TGTGCCAGCAGCAGGGCGGCTAGATTAGCAGATACGCAGTATTTT.

The chain combines TRBV6-6 with TRBJ2-5, with D hard to call. The CDR3 spans 15 residues. V was trimmed by 0 bases and J by 5 bases, leaving 13 bases between them. Germline V gene lookup returns CDR1 MNHNY and CDR2 SVGAGI (reference sequence). DNA of the CDR3: TGTGCCAGCAGTTACTCGGGTGAGGCCAGGGAGACCCAGTACTTC. It encodes CASSYSGEARETQYF.

The rearrangement links TRBV6-2 or TRBV6-3 to TRBJ1-1; D gene ambiguous. Deletions cut 8 bases from V and 5 bases from J, with 12 bases between. The CDR3 loop spans 12 amino acids. CDR1 and CDR2 from the germline V gene are MNHEY and SVGEGT. The CDR3 DNA follows: TGTGCCAGCGCCCTGGGGAAAACTGAAGCTTTCTTT. Translated: CASALGKTEAFF.

The chain employs TRBV15 and TRBJ1-1, with D unclear. V gave up 0 bases and J gave up 0 bases, with 8 bases separating them. The CDR3 extends over 15 amino acids. The germline gives CDR1 LNHNV, CDR2 YYDKDF (reference sequence). The DNA for the CDR3 is TGTGCCACCAGCAGAGATGACCTAATGAACACTGAAGCTTTCTTT. It translates to CATSRDDLMNTEAFF.